Below are 17 T cell receptor beta chains sequenced from a single sample in a study of blood T cell repertoires in COVID-19. Some clones are missing from TCRdb's copy, which holds only in-frame ones; the method was immunoSEQ multiplex PCR. The data hold about 260,000 clones, with 83% observed a single time. The sample taken for sequencing was peripheral blood. The receptors come from a woman aged 45 to 65 who had recovered from COVID-19.

The chain couples TRBV27 to TRBJ2-5; 8 nucleotides align to TRBD1. CDR1 is MNHEY, CDR2 SMNVEV, per germline (reference sequence). V was pared by 6 bases and J by 5 bases, with 8 bases of the junction left unmatched. The CDR3 is made up of 14 amino acids. The chain's CDR3 is CASSSTDRVETQYF. The CDR3 coding sequence is TGTGCCAGCAGCAGCACGGACAGGGTTGAGACCCAGTACTTC.

The rearrangement joins TRBV5-1 to TRBJ1-6; weak D call: TRBD1 (6 bases). CDR3 length: 13 amino acids. V was trimmed by 0 bases and J by 8 bases, leaving 6 bases between them. From germline, CDR1 is SGHRS and CDR2 YFSETQ. CDR3 amino acids: CASSLEGDSPLHF. The CDR3 region has the DNA TGCGCCAGCAGCTTGGAGGGGGATTCACCCCTCCACTTT.

In its sample, this clone was seen a few times. CDR3 residues: CASSLGTSGYEQYF. Written as DNA, the CDR3 is TGCGCCAGCAGCTTGGGGACTAGCGGCTACGAGCAGTACTTC. The chain links TRBV5-1 to TRBJ2-7; 10 bases line up with TRBD2. CDR1 is SGHRS and CDR2 is YFSETQ in the germline V gene. The CDR3 is 14 residues long. V lost 0 bases to trimming and J lost 3 bases; unmatched junction nucleotides: 0.

This chain joins TRBV29-1 and TRBJ1-4; 7 nucleotides match TRBD1. The trim removed 6 bases at V and 6 bases at J, leaving 7 bases unmatched. CDR3 length: 13 residues. The germline CDR1 and CDR2 sequences are SQVTM and ANQGSEA. CDR3 nucleotides: TGCAGCGTAAAAGGGACAGCTTATGAAAAACTGTTTTTT. Residues: CSVKGTAYEKLFF.

CDR3 in DNA: TGTGCCAGTAGTATAAGGGCGGGGGGGCAGATCTTAGCCAAAAACATTCAGTACTTC. Its protein is CASSIRAGGQILAKNIQYF. The chain links TRBV19 to TRBJ2-4; TRBD2 aligns across 9 bases. The CDR3 contains 19 residues. CDR1 and CDR2 (germline): LNHDA, SQIVND (reference sequence). Trimming removed 2 bases from V and 0 bases from J; junction bases left unmatched: 11.

V and J are TRBV19 and TRBJ2-4, with 8 positions matching TRBD1. The CDR3 extends over 16 amino acids. V gave up 5 bases and J gave up 3 bases; unmatched junction bases: 9. Germline lookup yields CDR1 LNHDA and CDR2 SQIVND (reference sequence). In DNA form, the CDR3 reads TGTGCCAGTAGTTCTTCGGACAGGGTTGGCAAAAACATTCAGTACTTC. This sequence encodes CASSSSDRVGKNIQYF.

The rearrangement joins TRBV6-5 to TRBJ1-1; 8 nucleotides line up with TRBD1. This CDR3 contains 13 residues. From germline, CDR1 is MNHEY and CDR2 SVGAGI. V shed 6 bases, J shed 8 bases, and the junction held 8 bases outside the gene matches. CDR3 in DNA: TGTGCCAGCAGGGACAGGGCTGGTGGGGAAGCTTTCTTT. Its protein is CASRDRAGGEAFF.

This chain links TRBV24-1 with TRBJ2-7; D unclear. The CDR3 is 13 amino acids. V gave up 1 base and J gave up 9 bases, with 12 bases separating them. Germline V gives CDR1 KGHDR, CDR2 SFDVKD. CDR3 nucleotides: TGTGCCACCAGTGATTTTAATGTGCGATGGCAGTACTTC. Its protein is CATSDFNVRWQYF.

The V and J genes are TRBV28 and TRBJ2-2, with 7 bases identical to TRBD1. CDR3 length equals 15 residues. Trimming removed 5 bases from V and 0 bases from J; junction bases left unmatched: 3. Looked up from germline, CDR1 is MDHEN and CDR2 is SYDVKM. CDR3 nucleotide sequence: TGTGCCAGCAGTCCCGGGACAGCGAACACCGGGGAGCTGTTTTTT. This translates into CASSPGTANTGELFF. Full variable domain (missing parts from reference TRBV28 and TRBJ2-2): DVKVTQSSRYLVKRTGEKVFLECVQDMDHENMFWYRQDPGLGLRLIYFSYDVKMKEKGDIPEGYSVSREKKERFSLILESASTNQTSMYLCASSPGTANTGELFFGEGSRLTVL.

The chain links TRBV5-4 to TRBJ2-1, with TRBD2 identical over 7 bases. CDR1 is SGHNT and CDR2 is YYREEE in the germline V gene (reference sequence). V trimming: 4 bases; J trimming: 3 bases; junction bases outside the gene matches: 7. This CDR3 is built from 15 residues. CDR3 DNA: TGTGCCAGCAGCCGGGAGAGCGGGATCTACAATGAGCAGTTCTTC. It specifies CASSRESGIYNEQFF.

The V gene is TRBV5-5, the J gene TRBJ1-2; the match to TRBD1 covers 7 bases. Losses at the gene ends were 2 bases for V and 5 bases for J; bases not matched to a gene: 9. CDR1 and CDR2 (germline): SGHKS, YYEKEE (reference sequence). The CDR3 sequence is 15 residues long. CDR3 sequence (DNA): TGTGCCAGCAGCTTTACAGGGGACCCATCTTATGGCTACACCTTC. This sequence encodes CASSFTGDPSYGYTF. The whole variable domain, filled in from reference TRBV5-5 and TRBJ1-2, reads DAGVTQSPTHLIKTRGQQVTLRCSPISGHKSVSWYQQVLGQGPQFIFQYYEKEERGRGNFPDRFSARQFPNYSSELNVNALLLGDSALYLCASSFTGDPSYGYTFGSGTRLTVV.

The chain employs TRBV28 and TRBJ2-7; 7 bases are a match to TRBD1. CDR1 and CDR2 from the germline V gene are MDHEN and SYDVKM. The CDR3 runs 13 residues. The V gene end was trimmed by 9 bases and the J gene end by 3 bases; junction bases not matched to a gene: 8. The CDR3 bases are TGTGCCAGTAGGACAGGCCAAAGCTACGAGCAGTACTTC. Its protein product is CASRTGQSYEQYF.

The chain uses TRBV28 and TRBJ1-3; perhaps TRBD1 as D (6 bases). The V end was cut by 4 bases, the J end by 4 bases, with 17 bases between. The CDR3 sequence is 16 residues long. Per germline, CDR1 MDHEN and CDR2 SYDVKM. CDR3 DNA: TGTGCCAGCAGTTCCAGGGGCGAGGGTTCCGGAAACACCATATATTTT. Translation: CASSSRGEGSGNTIYF.

The V and J genes are TRBV5-4 and TRBJ2-1, with D possibly being TRBD2 (8 bases). Germline V CDR1 and CDR2: SGHNT, YYREEE (reference sequence). The V and J ends lost 4 bases and 7 bases respectively, with 33 bases between them. CDR3 size: 20 residues. CDR3 bases: TGTGCCAGCAGCCGGAGGGGCAGGGAGGGGGCTAGCGGGCAAGGGAATGAGCAGTTCTTC. Translation gives CASSRRGREGASGQGNEQFF.

This chain uses TRBV2 with TRBJ2-3; a possible D gene is TRBD1 (7 bases). Trimming took 5 bases from V and 4 from J, leaving 19 bases between them. This CDR3 is 16 amino acids long. Germline CDR1 reads SNHLY; CDR2 reads FYNNEI. CDR3 loop: CASSLQGGVIADTQYF. CDR3 nucleotides: TGTGCCAGCAGTCTTCAGGGGGGCGTAATCGCAGATACGCAGTATTTT.

The chain employs TRBV7-6 and TRBJ1-3; 7 positions agree with TRBD1. With V trimmed by 5 bases and J by 4 bases, 17 bases remained unmatched. The CDR3 is 18 residues long. Germline V CDR1 and CDR2: SGHVS, FNYEAQ. This chain's CDR3 is CASSPFRDRDLTGNTIYF. The CDR3, as DNA: TGTGCCAGCAGCCCCTTCCGGGACAGAGATCTCACCGGAAACACCATATATTTT.

The chain joins TRBV19 to TRBJ1-2; TRBD1 matches 9 bases. Germline V lookup: CDR1 LNHDA, CDR2 SQIVND (reference sequence). The CDR3 runs 15 residues. The V segment lost 6 bases and the J segment 2 bases; nucleotides outside the gene matches: 7. The CDR3 protein is CASRDPGQGNYGYTF. CDR3 DNA sequence: TGTGCCAGTAGGGACCCGGGACAGGGAAACTATGGCTACACCTTC.